The clone carrying this T cell receptor (beta chain) occurred a few times. The antigen is unknown. Using RNA template, CDR3s of TCR alpha and beta were amplified with iRepertoire arm-PCR. Input was roughly 100-450 ng of tissue mRNA or PBMC total RNA. In TCRdb, the multiplex PCR reads were re-called with MiXCR into one record per CDR3 protein. The data contain some 160,000 distinct CDR3 sequences, 43% of them singletons. The record originates from a study of glioma-infiltrating T cells. Whole-study results and caveats: CDR3 overlap between tissue and blood was very small. Non-neoplastic patients had below-expected tissue-blood divergence, while all gliomas exceeded expectation.

The CDR3 sequence is 17 residues long. Trimming cost V 1 base and J 1 base; bases outside gene matches: 5. The germline gives CDR1 MGHRA, CDR2 YSYEKL. Sequenced: glioma tissue, nonneoplastic brain tissue, or PBMCs (not recorded which). The clonotype comes from a human donor with low-grade glioma or glioblastoma, undergoing nonglioma brain surgery, or in good health (not recorded which). The chain links TRBV4-1 to TRBJ2-2; 8 nucleotides agree with TRBD2. This chain's CDR3 is CASSQALAGVNTGELFF. The CDR3 DNA is TGCGCCAGCAGCCAAGCGCTAGCGGGTGTGAACACCGGGGAGCTGTTTTTT.